These 5 T cell receptor beta chains came from one sample sequenced in a study of T-cell reconstitution after alpha-beta-depleted transplantation in children. For TCRbeta, the library was prepared with unique molecular identifiers. Via MiXCR, TCRdb re-called the PCR reads, giving one row per CDR3 protein. The sample records 440,000 or so distinct CDR3 sequences, over 40% being singletons. Sequences were derived from PBMCs, sampled before TCRalphabeta/CD19-depleted stem cell transplant. These receptors were obtained from a girl aged 2 to 9 with aplastic anemia, due to receive a stem cell transplant.

This clonotype was counted between two and nine times. The genes are TRBV6-1 and TRBJ1-3; no clear D gene. This CDR3 has 18 amino acids. Trimming removed 5 bases from V and 0 bases from J, with 20 bases in between. Looked up from germline, CDR1 is MNHNS and CDR2 is SASEGT. The DNA of the CDR3 is TGTGCCAGCAGTATGCTGTCGAGACCTCCGAGCTCTGGAAACACCATATATTTT. This codes for CASSMLSRPPSSGNTIYF.

This clonotype was seen more than once but under ten times. The genes are TRBV7-9 and TRBJ2-1, with D unresolved. This CDR3 spans 14 amino acids. Germline V gives CDR1 SEHNR, CDR2 FQNEAQ (reference sequence). The ends were cut back, 2 bases at V and 5 bases at J, with 10 bases in the middle. The CDR3 DNA is TGTGCCAGCAGCTTAACTTCTAGGAACAATGAGCAGTTCTTC. It codes for CASSLTSRNNEQFF.

This clonotype was observed at least ten times. J is TRBJ2-7 and V is TRBV20-1; D ambiguous. The CDR3 extends over 13 amino acids. Germline lookup yields CDR1 DFQATT and CDR2 SNEGSKA (reference sequence). V was clipped by 3 bases and J by 7 bases, with 16 bases between them. CDR3 sequence reads: CSASSVILGEQYF. The CDR3 DNA follows: TGCAGTGCTAGCTCGGTGATTTTAGGGGAGCAGTACTTC.

This clonotype has only a few counts. The chain carries TRBV6-1 and TRBJ2-1; either TRBD1 or TRBD2 may fit D (5 bases each). Trimming removed 6 bases from V and 2 bases from J, with 11 bases in between. The CDR3 is 14 residues long. Germline V lookup: CDR1 MNHNS, CDR2 SASEGT. The DNA of the CDR3 is TGTGCCAGCAGAGAAAGAGGGGCCTACAATGAGCAGTTCTTC. Translated: CASRERGAYNEQFF.

This clonotype was observed once. The junction and the germline gene differ at one end; a read error may be behind it. CDR3 DNA: TGTGCCAGCAGCCCGCTCACAGATACGAAGTATTTT. Translating gives CASSPLTDTKYF. This chain joins TRBV7-2 and TRBJ2-3; D unresolved. The CDR3 extends over 12 amino acids. Germline V gives CDR1 SGHTA, CDR2 FQGNSA. The complete variable domain, with remaining parts taken from reference TRBV7-2 and TRBJ2-3, reads GAGVSQSPSNKVTEKGKDVELRCDPISGHTALYWYRQSLGQGLEFLIYFQGNSAPDKSGLPSDRFSAERTGGSVSTLTIQRTQQEDSAVYLCASSPLTDTKYFGPGTRLTVL.